Listed below are T cell receptor beta chains from one sample, sequenced in a study of Ad26.COV2.S vaccination and SARS-CoV-2 variants. Produced via immunoSEQ multiplex PCR; TCRdb's table is partial and in-frame only. The data show around 450,000 clones, 85% to 90% seen once. Material: peripheral blood, obtained in a trial of Ad26.COV2.S vaccine versus placebo. These TCRs come from a person between 18 and 60 years old who received the Ad26.COV2.S COVID-19 vaccine or a placebo. CDR3s include the opening cysteine and the closing phenylalanine or tryptophan. D genes are given only for firm matches.

D gene	V gene	CDR3 length	J gene	CDR3 protein
NA	TRBV9	13	TRBJ1-1	CASSVASRTEAFF
TRBD2	TRBV10-3	16	TRBJ2-1	CAISDNGLAGISEQFF
NA	TRBV2	15	TRBJ1-6	CASSDRDPYNSPLHF
NA	TRBV9	14	TRBJ1-3	CASSAGYPGNTIYF
TRBD1	TRBV5-1	12	TRBJ1-2	CASSRGQDSYTF
TRBD1	TRBV4-3	15	TRBJ1-1	CASSQDYRGNTEAFF
NA	TRBV5-1	17	TRBJ2-7	CASSSSWNIRGVYEQYF
NA	TRBV24-1	15	TRBJ1-3	CATSEPGPTGNTIYF
NA	TRBV5-1	15	TRBJ2-2	CASSVRGEPAGELFF
NA	TRBV28	17	TRBJ1-2	CASSKGESYAFNYGYTF
NA	TRBV12-3/TRBV12-4	12	TRBJ1-5	CASSYSNQPQHF
NA	TRBV7-9	15	TRBJ2-1	CASSARGARYNEQFF
NA	TRBV2	11	TRBJ1-3	CASSLLSTIYF
NA	TRBV11-3	16	TRBJ1-3	CASSLAFRQIGNTIYF
TRBD1	TRBV5-1	16	TRBJ2-3	CASSLGQGAYVDTQYF
NA	TRBV24-1	15	TRBJ2-1	CATSDFGRGYNEQFF
TRBD2	TRBV28	16	TRBJ2-1	CASSSSTSGAYNEQFF
NA	TRBV19	17	TRBJ2-3	CASSILGGSGSTDTQYF
NA	TRBV7-8	17	TRBJ1-6	CASSPWGASSYNSPLHF
TRBD1	TRBV4-3	16	TRBJ1-1	CASSQHWTGVGDEAFF
NA	TRBV6-5	16	TRBJ2-2	CASSYLRASNTGELFF
NA	TRBV4-2	15	TRBJ2-7	CASSQARGRPYEQYF
NA	TRBV24-1	12	TRBJ1-2	CATSDKSYGYTF
NA	TRBV12-3/TRBV12-4	13	TRBJ1-5	CASSIQEYQPQHF
NA	TRBV19	16	TRBJ2-3	CASSIDRGLGTDTQYF
NA	TRBV13	15	TRBJ1-2	CASSLGFGQDYGYTF
NA	TRBV6-5	12	TRBJ1-5	CASGSGNQPQHF
NA	TRBV5-6	13	TRBJ2-7	CASSIWTAYEQYF
NA	TRBV24-1	11	TRBJ2-7	CATSQGYEQYF
NA	TRBV5-1	15	TRBJ1-1	CASSMYREVNTEAFF
TRBD2	TRBV7-9	18	TRBJ2-3	CASRPSMTSGSEADTQYF
NA	TRBV6-2/TRBV6-3	15	TRBJ2-1	CASSYGRESNREQFF